Listed here are 24 T cell receptor beta chains from one sample, sequenced in a study of blood T cell repertoires in COVID-19. Clones were sequenced by immunoSEQ multiplex PCR, and TCRdb holds only the in-frame ones, with some missing. The repertoire holds approximately 74,000 clones, with 70% to 90% as singletons. What was sequenced was peripheral blood. The origin of the receptors is a woman older than 75 with active or convalescent COVID-19.

The V call is TRBV5-4, the J call TRBJ1-2, with TRBD1 matching 7 bases. Germline V lookup: CDR1 SGHNT, CDR2 YYREEE (reference sequence). CDR3 length: 15 amino acids. Trimming at V came to 1 base and at J to 0 bases, leaving 3 bases not matched to a gene. This CDR3 reads CASSLYDRANYGYTF. For the CDR3, the DNA is TGTGCCAGCAGCTTGTACGACAGGGCTAACTATGGCTACACCTTC.

J is TRBJ2-7 and V is TRBV5-4; TRBD2 might be the D (6 bases). Germline CDR1 SGHNT, CDR2 YYREEE (reference sequence). V was cut by 2 bases and J by 3 bases, with 15 bases left in between. The CDR3 consists of 15 residues. The chain's CDR3 is CASSLGGDVGYEQYF. In DNA, the CDR3 is TGTGCCAGCAGCTTAGGCGGGGACGTGGGCTACGAGCAGTACTTC.

This sequence joins TRBV6-2 or TRBV6-3 and TRBJ2-7; tentative D call: TRBD2 (6 bases). Trimming cost V 6 bases and J 3 bases, with 15 bases left between them. This CDR3 comprises 14 residues. In germline, CDR1 is MNHEY, CDR2 SVGEGT. The CDR3 protein is CASSKAGPHYEQYF. The CDR3 DNA is TGTGCCAGCAGCAAGGCGGGACCTCACTACGAGCAGTACTTC.

The rearrangement joins TRBV5-3 to TRBJ1-5, with unresolved D. TRBV5-3 is annotated as an ORF whose role is uncertain. The CDR3 loop spans 16 amino acids. Trimming stripped 2 bases from V and 3 bases from J, with 15 bases between. The CDR3 reads CARSLRSQDYNQPQHF. DNA of the CDR3: TGTGCCAGAAGCTTAAGGTCCCAGGACTACAATCAGCCCCAGCATTTT.

J is TRBJ1-1 and V is TRBV14; D is possibly TRBD1 (6 bases). The CDR3 totals 14 residues. The germline CDR1 and CDR2 sequences are SGHDN and FVKESK. Trimming removed 6 bases from V and 1 base from J, with 12 bases in between. CDR3 protein: CASSLPGQNTEAFF. The CDR3 DNA sequence: TGTGCCAGCAGTTTGCCGGGACAGAACACTGAAGCTTTCTTT. Drawing the rest from reference TRBV14 and TRBJ1-1, the complete variable domain is EAGVTQFPSHSVIEKGQTVTLRCDPISGHDNLYWYRRVMGKEIKFLLHFVKESKQDESGMPNNRFLAERTGGTYSTLKVQPAELEDSGVYFCASSLPGQNTEAFFGQGTRLTVV.

The genes are TRBV18 and TRBJ1-5; no reliable D call. The germline V gene encodes CDR1 KGHSH and CDR2 LQKENI. Trimming removed 2 bases at V and 4 bases at J, with 9 bases between. The CDR3 length is 14 residues. CDR3 protein: CASSPASGNQPQHF. Written as DNA, the CDR3 is TGTGCCAGCTCACCAGCATCGGGGAATCAGCCCCAGCATTTT.

J is TRBJ2-7 and V is TRBV5-5, with D maybe TRBD2 (6 bases). CDR1 is SGHKS, CDR2 YYEKEE, per germline (reference sequence). The CDR3 spans 15 residues. With 4 bases removed from V and 4 bases from J, the gap between germline ends came to 18 bases. This chain's CDR3 is CASSPEGSSSYEQYF. The CDR3 DNA follows: TGTGCCAGCAGCCCGGAGGGCAGCTCCTCTTACGAGCAGTACTTC.

The chain uses TRBV29-1 and TRBJ1-1, with 7 bases lining up with TRBD1. CDR1 is SQVTM and CDR2 is ANQGSEA in the germline V gene. Losses at the gene ends were 7 bases for V and 2 bases for J; bases not matched to a gene: 7. The CDR3 is 13 residues long. The CDR3 spells CSAAGQPNTEAFF. In nucleotides, the CDR3 is TGCAGCGCCGCGGGACAGCCAAACACTGAAGCTTTCTTT.

The chain combines TRBV6-1 with TRBJ2-3; 10 nucleotides agree with TRBD2. V shed 1 base and J 4 bases; nucleotides not matched to a gene: 8. The germline gives CDR1 MNHNS, CDR2 SASEGT. CDR3 size: 17 residues. The CDR3 sequence is CASSEVPLAGVADTQYF. CDR3 DNA: TGTGCCAGCAGTGAAGTCCCTCTAGCGGGAGTAGCAGATACGCAGTATTTT.

The V call is TRBV10-3, the J call TRBJ2-1; 16 bases are a match to TRBD2. With 2 bases clipped from V and 9 bases from J, the junction kept 7 bases outside the gene matches. This CDR3 comprises 17 residues. Germline CDR1 and CDR2: ENHRY and SYGVKD. This CDR3 is CAISEGTSGRGRSEQFF. The CDR3 DNA sequence: TGTGCCATCAGTGAGGGGACTAGCGGGAGGGGACGGAGTGAGCAGTTCTTC.

About this clone itself: Additional DNA sequences in this sample encode the identical CDR3. The V and J genes are TRBV18 and TRBJ2-7; TRBD1 agrees at 9 bases. The CDR3 totals 15 residues. The germline V gene has CDR1 KGHSH and CDR2 LQKENI. V dropped 4 bases and J dropped 3; count of bases not matched to a gene: 7. CDR3 residues: CASSHSGTGNYEQYF. CDR3 nucleotides: TGTGCCAGCTCACATTCCGGGACAGGGAACTACGAGCAGTACTTC.

This rearrangement joins TRBV6-5 to TRBJ1-2; D call uncertain. Between the trimmed V and J ends, which lost 2 bases and 8 bases, there was a span of 9 bases. This CDR3 has 12 residues. CDR1 and CDR2 (germline): MNHEY, SVGAGI. The CDR3: CASSYGPGGYTF. DNA for the CDR3: TGTGCCAGCAGTTACGGCCCGGGGGGCTACACCTTC.

The chain combines TRBV28 with TRBJ1-2; D possibly corresponds to TRBD1 (6 bases). The V end was cut by 7 bases, the J end by 7 bases, with 16 bases between. The CDR3 contains 13 residues. Germline V lookup: CDR1 MDHEN, CDR2 SYDVKM. CDR3 sequence: CASMVQGPGGYTF. CDR3 nucleotides: TGTGCCAGCATGGTCCAGGGGCCGGGTGGCTACACCTTC.

In regard to this clone: The same CDR3 is also encoded by other DNA sequences in this sample. The rearrangement joins TRBV5-1 to TRBJ2-1, with 8 bases aligning to TRBD1. Germline assignment: CDR1 SGHRS and CDR2 YFSETQ. Trimming cost V 1 base and J 7 bases; bases outside gene matches: 13. The CDR3 length is 17 residues. CDR3 in amino acids: CASSLTPGQGRGNEQFF. The CDR3 DNA is TGCGCCAGCAGCTTGACGCCCGGACAGGGTCGGGGGAATGAGCAGTTCTTC.

The V call is TRBV9, the J call TRBJ2-3; 8 bases fit TRBD1. The V gene's germline CDR1 is SGDLS and CDR2 YYNGEE. The J segment lost 4 bases and the V segment lost 3 bases, leaving 10 bases of the junction unmatched. This CDR3 region has 16 residues. The CDR3 DNA sequence: TGTGCCAGCAGCGCCTTAGGGGCAGGGGGCTCAGATACGCAGTATTTT. This codes for CASSALGAGGSDTQYF.

This clone was counted a single time. This rearrangement joins TRBV7-2 to TRBJ2-5; TRBD2 matches 7 bases. The junction had 6 bases not matched to a gene; V was cut back by 3 bases and J by 5 bases. Germline values: CDR1 SGHTA, CDR2 FQGNSA. The CDR3 covers 14 residues. CDR3 protein: CASSFGGSGETQYF. The DNA of the CDR3 is TGTGCCAGCAGCTTTGGCGGGAGTGGGGAGACCCAGTACTTC.

V gene TRBV19 combines with J gene TRBJ1-2, with 9 bases matching TRBD1. The CDR3 totals 12 residues. The germline V gene has CDR1 LNHDA and CDR2 SQIVND (reference sequence). V lost 9 bases to trimming and J lost 5 bases; unmatched junction nucleotides: 4. The CDR3 DNA follows: TGTGCCAGCCGGACAGGGGTTTATGGCTACACCTTC. Protein product: CASRTGVYGYTF.

The chain has TRBV4-3 and TRBJ1-5; TRBD1 matches at 11 bases. The V gene end was trimmed by 4 bases and the J gene end by 7 bases; junction bases not matched to a gene: 6. CDR1 is LGHNA and CDR2 is YSLEER in the germline V gene. CDR3 length: 15 amino acids. This CDR3 reads CASSPGQGGKQPQHF. The CDR3 DNA reads as TGCGCCAGCAGCCCGGGACAGGGGGGGAAACAGCCCCAGCATTTT.

The chain employs TRBV5-1 and TRBJ2-2; 10 bases agree with TRBD2. The CDR3 totals 18 residues. Germline CDR1 SGHRS, CDR2 YFSETQ. The ends lost 0 bases at V and 4 bases at J; junction bases unmatched: 9. The CDR3 is CASSLVLAGVQGTGELFF. Written as DNA, the CDR3 is TGCGCCAGCAGCTTGGTGCTAGCGGGAGTTCAAGGCACCGGGGAGCTGTTTTTT.

The table lists this clone with a few counts. This chain joins TRBV19 and TRBJ1-2; a weak D match, TRBD1 (5 bases). The germline V gene has CDR1 LNHDA and CDR2 SQIVND (reference sequence). The CDR3 is 14 amino acids. With 5 bases removed from V and 3 bases from J, the gap between germline ends came to 13 bases. In nucleotides, the CDR3 is TGTGCCAGTAGTCTTCAGGGAATTTACTATGGCTACACCTTC. Translated: CASSLQGIYYGYTF.

This rearrangement joins TRBV18 to TRBJ1-1, with a possible D match to TRBD1 (5 bases). The germline gives CDR1 KGHSH, CDR2 LQKENI. V dropped 0 bases and J dropped 6 bases, with 14 bases sitting between them. The CDR3 length is 15 residues. CDR3: CASSPPQGVRPEAFF. The CDR3 coding sequence is TGTGCCAGCTCACCACCCCAGGGTGTACGGCCTGAAGCTTTCTTT.

This clone was found once. J is TRBJ1-2 and V is TRBV29-1; 7 bases match TRBD1. The CDR3 runs 16 residues. Germline CDR1 and CDR2: SQVTM and ANQGSEA. With V trimmed by 1 base and J by 4 bases, 12 bases remained unmatched. The CDR3: CSVEAPRRQGIYGYTF. The CDR3 region has the DNA TGCAGCGTTGAAGCCCCCCGACGACAGGGTATCTATGGCTACACCTTC.

The table lists this clone with a few counts. The gene calls are TRBV7-9 and TRBJ2-1, with 11 bases matching TRBD1. Trimming cost V 3 bases and J 4 bases; bases outside gene matches: 2. Germline V lookup: CDR1 SEHNR, CDR2 FQNEAQ (reference sequence). CDR3 length: 15 amino acids. CDR3 nucleotides: TGTGCCAGCAGCTTCGGGACAGGGGGTTACAATGAGCAGTTCTTC. This gives the protein CASSFGTGGYNEQFF.

The CDR3 region is CASTLRDTNQPQHF. DNA of the CDR3: TGTGCCAGTACGCTCCGGGACACAAATCAGCCCCAGCATTTT. V is TRBV19 and J is TRBJ1-5, with a tentative D call TRBD1 (6 bases). V was trimmed by 7 bases and J by 4 bases, leaving 14 bases between them. This CDR3 is 14 amino acids long. In germline, CDR1 is LNHDA, CDR2 SQIVND (reference sequence).